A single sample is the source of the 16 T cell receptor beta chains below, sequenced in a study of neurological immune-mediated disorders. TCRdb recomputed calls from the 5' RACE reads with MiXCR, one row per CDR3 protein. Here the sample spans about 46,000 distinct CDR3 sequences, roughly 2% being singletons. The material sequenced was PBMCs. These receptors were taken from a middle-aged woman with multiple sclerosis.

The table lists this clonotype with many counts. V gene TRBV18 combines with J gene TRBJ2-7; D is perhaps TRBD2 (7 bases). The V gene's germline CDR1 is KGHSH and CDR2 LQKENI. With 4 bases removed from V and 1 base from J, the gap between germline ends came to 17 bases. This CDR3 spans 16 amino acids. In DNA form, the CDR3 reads TGTGCCAGCTCACAGGGGGGGCAGGGCAGATCCTACGAGCAGTACTTC. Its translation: CASSQGGQGRSYEQYF.

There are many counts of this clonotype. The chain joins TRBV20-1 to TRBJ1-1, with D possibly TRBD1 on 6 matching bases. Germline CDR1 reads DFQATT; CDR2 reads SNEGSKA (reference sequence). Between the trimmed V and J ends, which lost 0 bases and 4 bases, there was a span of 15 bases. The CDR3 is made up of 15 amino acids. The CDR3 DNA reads TGCAGTGCTAGAGAGTGGGGGGGCGCCGGCACTGAAGCTTTCTTT. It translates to CSAREWGGAGTEAFF.

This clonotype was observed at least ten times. Here the CDR3 DNA reads TGTGCCAGCAGCCTCGGACGGGGGGCAGCCTACGAGCAGTACTTC. Residues: CASSLGRGAAYEQYF. This chain links TRBV7-6 with TRBJ2-7, with a tentative D call TRBD2 (7 bases). Trimming left V 5 bases short and J 2 bases short, with 16 bases between. This CDR3 is built from 15 residues. Germline lookup yields CDR1 SGHVS and CDR2 FNYEAQ.

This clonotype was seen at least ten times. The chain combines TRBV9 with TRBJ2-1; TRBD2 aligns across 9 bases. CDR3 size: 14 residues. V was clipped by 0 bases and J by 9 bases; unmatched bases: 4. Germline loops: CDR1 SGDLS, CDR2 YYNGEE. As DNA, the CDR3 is TGTGCCAGCAGCGTAGGCGGGGGGGTGGTTGAGCAGTTCTTC. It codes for CASSVGGGVVEQFF.

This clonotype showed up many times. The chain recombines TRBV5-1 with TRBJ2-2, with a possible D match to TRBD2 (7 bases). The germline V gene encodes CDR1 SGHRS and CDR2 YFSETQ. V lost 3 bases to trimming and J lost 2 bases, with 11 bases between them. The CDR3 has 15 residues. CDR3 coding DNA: TGCGCCAGCAGCTGGGGGGGCCCCAACACCGGGGAGCTGTTTTTT. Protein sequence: CASSWGGPNTGELFF.

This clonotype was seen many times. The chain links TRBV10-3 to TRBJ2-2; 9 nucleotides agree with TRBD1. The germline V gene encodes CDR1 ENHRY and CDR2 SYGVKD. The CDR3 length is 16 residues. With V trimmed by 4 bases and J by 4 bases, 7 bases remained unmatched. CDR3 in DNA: TGTGCCATCAGTGCCTGGGACAGGGCCACCACCGGGGAGCTGTTTTTT. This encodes CAISAWDRATTGELFF.

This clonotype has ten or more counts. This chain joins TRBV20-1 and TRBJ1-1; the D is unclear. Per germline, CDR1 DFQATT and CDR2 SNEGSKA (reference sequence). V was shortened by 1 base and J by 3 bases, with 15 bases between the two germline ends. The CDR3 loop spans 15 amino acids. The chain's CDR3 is CSARVRGTGDTEAFF. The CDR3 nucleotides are TGCAGTGCTAGAGTGCGGGGAACTGGGGACACTGAAGCTTTCTTT.

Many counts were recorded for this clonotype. CDR3 amino acids: CASSSAGTPNTEAFF. The DNA of the CDR3 is TGCGCCAGCAGCTCCGCCGGGACACCTAACACTGAAGCTTTCTTT. The chain employs TRBV5-1 and TRBJ1-1, with D perhaps TRBD1 (6 bases). This CDR3 contains 15 residues. Trimming took 3 bases from V and 2 from J, leaving 14 bases between them. The germline CDR1 and CDR2 sequences are SGHRS and YFSETQ.

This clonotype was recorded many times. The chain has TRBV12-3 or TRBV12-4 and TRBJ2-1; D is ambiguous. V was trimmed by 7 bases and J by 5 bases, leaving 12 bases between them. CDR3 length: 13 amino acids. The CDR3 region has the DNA TGTGCCAGCACCCCGGACCAGAACAATGAGCAGTTCTTC. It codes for CASTPDQNNEQFF.

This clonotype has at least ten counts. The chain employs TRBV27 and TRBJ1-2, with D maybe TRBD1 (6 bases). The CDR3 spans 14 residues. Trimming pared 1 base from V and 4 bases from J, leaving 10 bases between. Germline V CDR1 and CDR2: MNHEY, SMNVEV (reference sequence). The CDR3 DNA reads TGTGCCAGCAGTTTATACAGGGAGGGCTATGGCTACACCTTC. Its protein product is CASSLYREGYGYTF.

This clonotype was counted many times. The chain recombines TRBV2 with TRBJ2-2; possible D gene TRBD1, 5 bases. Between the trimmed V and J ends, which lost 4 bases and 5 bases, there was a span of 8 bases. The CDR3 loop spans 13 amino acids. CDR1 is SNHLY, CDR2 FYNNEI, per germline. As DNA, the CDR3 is TGTGCCAGCAGTGTACAGGAAACCGGGGAGCTGTTTTTT. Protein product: CASSVQETGELFF.

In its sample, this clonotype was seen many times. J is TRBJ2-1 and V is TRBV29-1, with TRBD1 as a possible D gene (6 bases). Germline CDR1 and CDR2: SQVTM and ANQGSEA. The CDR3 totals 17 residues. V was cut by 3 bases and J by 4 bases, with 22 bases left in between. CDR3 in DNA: TGCAGCGTTGATGTCAGGGGCCCAATCTTTTCTTACAATGAGCAGTTCTTC. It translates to CSVDVRGPIFSYNEQFF.

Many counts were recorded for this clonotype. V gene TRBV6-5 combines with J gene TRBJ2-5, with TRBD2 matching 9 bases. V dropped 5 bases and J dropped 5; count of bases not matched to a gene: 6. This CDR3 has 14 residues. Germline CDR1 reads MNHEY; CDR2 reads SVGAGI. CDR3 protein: CASSKTSGLETQYF. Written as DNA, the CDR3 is TGTGCCAGCAGTAAGACTAGCGGTTTGGAGACCCAGTACTTC.

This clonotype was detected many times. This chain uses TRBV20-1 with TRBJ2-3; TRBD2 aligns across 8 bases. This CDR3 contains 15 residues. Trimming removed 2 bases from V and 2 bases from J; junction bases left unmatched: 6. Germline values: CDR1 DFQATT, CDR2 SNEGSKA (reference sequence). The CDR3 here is CSARTRAGVTDTQYF. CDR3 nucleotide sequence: TGCAGTGCTAGAACGCGAGCGGGGGTCACAGATACGCAGTATTTT.

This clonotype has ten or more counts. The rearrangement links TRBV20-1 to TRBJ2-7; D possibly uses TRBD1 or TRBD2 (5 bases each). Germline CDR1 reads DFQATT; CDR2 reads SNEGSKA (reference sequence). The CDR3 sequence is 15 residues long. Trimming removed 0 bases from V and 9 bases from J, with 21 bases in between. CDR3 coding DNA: TGCAGTGCTAGAGATCAATCCAGGGACCCCTTAGGGCAGTACTTC. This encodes CSARDQSRDPLGQYF.

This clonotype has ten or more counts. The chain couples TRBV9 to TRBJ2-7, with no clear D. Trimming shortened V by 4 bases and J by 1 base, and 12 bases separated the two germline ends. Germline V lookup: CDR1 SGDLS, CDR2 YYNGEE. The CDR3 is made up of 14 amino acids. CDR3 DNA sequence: TGTGCCAGCAGCCCAGAGGACGGTTCCTACGAGCAGTACTTC. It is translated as CASSPEDGSYEQYF.